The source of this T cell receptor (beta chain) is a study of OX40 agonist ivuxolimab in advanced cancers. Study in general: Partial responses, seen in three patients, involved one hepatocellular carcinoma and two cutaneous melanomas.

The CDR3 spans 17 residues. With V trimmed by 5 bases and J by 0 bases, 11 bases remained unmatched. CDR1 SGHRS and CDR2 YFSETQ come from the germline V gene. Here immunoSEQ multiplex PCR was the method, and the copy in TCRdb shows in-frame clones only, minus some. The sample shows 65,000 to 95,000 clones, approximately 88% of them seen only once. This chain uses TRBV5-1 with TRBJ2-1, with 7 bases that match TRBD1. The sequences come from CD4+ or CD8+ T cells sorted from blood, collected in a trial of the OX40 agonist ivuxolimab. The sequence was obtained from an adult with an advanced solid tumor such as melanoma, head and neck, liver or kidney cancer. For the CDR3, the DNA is TGCGCCAGCAGGCAAAAAGGACAGGCGAGCTCCTACAATGAGCAGTTCTTC. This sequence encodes CASRQKGQASSYNEQFF.